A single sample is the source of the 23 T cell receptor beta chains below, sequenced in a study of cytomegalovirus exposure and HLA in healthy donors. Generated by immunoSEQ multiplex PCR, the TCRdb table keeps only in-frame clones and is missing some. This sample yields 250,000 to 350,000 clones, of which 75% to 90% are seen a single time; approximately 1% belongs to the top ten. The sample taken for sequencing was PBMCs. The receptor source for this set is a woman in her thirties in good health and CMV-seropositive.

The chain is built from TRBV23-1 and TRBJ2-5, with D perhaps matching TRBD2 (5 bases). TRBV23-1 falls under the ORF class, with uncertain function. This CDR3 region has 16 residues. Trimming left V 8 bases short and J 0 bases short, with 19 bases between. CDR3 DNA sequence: TGCGCCAGCCCTCACTCGGGAAGATCATACCAAGAGACCCAGTACTTC. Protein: CASPHSGRSYQETQYF.

CDR3 sequence: CASSWISSTGELFF. DNA of the CDR3: TGTGCCAGCAGTTGGATCTCGAGCACCGGGGAGCTGTTTTTT. The chain is built from TRBV27 and TRBJ2-2; D gene uncertain. The germline V gene has CDR1 MNHEY and CDR2 SMNVEV (reference sequence). V was pared by 4 bases and J by 4 bases, with 10 bases between. The CDR3 covers 14 residues.

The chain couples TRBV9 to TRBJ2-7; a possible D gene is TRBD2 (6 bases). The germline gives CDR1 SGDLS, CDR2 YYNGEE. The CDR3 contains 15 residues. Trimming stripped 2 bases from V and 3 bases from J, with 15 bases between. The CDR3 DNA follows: TGTGCCAGCAGCGTCGGCGCGGGTAGCGGCTACGAGCAGTACTTC. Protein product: CASSVGAGSGYEQYF.

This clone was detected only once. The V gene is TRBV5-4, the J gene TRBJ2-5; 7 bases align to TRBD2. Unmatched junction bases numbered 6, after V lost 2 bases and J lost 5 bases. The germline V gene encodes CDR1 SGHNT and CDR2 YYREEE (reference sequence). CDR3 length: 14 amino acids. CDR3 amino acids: CASSFWGGWETQYF. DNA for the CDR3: TGTGCCAGCAGCTTTTGGGGGGGTTGGGAGACCCAGTACTTC.

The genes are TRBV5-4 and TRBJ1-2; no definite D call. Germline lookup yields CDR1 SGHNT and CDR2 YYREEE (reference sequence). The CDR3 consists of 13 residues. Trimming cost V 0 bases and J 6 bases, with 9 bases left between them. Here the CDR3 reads CASSLGTENGYTF. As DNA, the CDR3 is TGTGCCAGCAGCTTGGGGACGGAGAATGGCTACACCTTC.

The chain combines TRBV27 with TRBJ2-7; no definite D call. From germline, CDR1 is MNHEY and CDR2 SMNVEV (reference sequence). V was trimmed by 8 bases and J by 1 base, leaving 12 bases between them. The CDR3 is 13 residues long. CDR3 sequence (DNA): TGTGCCAGCTCCCTGCAGGAGTCCTACGAGCAGTACTTC. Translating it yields CASSLQESYEQYF.

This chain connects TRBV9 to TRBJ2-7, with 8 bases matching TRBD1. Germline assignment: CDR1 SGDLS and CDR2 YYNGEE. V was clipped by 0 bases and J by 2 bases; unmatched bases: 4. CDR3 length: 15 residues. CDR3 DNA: TGTGCCAGCAGCGTAGCGGCAGGGGGCCCCTACGAGCAGTACTTC. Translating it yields CASSVAAGGPYEQYF.

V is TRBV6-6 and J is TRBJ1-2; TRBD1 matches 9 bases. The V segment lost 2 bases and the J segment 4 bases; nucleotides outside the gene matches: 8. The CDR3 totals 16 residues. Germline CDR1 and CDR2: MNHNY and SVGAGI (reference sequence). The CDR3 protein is CASSYPGTGSGYGYTF. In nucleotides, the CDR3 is TGTGCCAGCAGTTACCCCGGGACAGGGAGTGGCTATGGCTACACCTTC.

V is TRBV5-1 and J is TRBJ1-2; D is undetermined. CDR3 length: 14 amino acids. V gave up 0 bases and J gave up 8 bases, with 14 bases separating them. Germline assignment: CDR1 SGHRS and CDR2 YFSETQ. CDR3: CASSLENPLWGYTF. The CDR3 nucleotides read TGCGCCAGCAGCTTGGAAAACCCTTTGTGGGGCTACACCTTC.

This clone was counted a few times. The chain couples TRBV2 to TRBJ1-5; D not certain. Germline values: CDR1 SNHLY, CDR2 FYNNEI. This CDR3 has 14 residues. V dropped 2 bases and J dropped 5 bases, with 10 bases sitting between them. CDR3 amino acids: CASSEQVKDQPQHF. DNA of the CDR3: TGTGCCAGCAGTGAACAGGTAAAAGATCAGCCCCAGCATTTT.

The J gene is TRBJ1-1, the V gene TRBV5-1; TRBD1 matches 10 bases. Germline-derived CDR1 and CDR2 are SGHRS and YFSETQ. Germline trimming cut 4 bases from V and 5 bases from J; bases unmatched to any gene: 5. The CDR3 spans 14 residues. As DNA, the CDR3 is TGCGCCAGCAGCAGAGGGACAGGGGAGACTGAAGCTTTCTTT. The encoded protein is CASSRGTGETEAFF.

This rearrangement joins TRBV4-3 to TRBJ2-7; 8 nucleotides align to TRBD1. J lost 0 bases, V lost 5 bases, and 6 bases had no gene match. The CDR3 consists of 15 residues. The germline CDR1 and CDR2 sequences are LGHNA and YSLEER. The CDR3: CASSAGQGGSYEQYF. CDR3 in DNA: TGCGCCAGCAGCGCTGGACAGGGTGGCTCCTACGAGCAGTACTTC.

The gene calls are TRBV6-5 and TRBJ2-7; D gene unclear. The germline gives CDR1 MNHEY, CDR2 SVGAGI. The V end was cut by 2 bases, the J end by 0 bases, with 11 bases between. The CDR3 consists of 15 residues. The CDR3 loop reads CASSYTPDASYEQYF. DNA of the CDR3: TGTGCCAGCAGTTACACTCCTGACGCCTCCTACGAGCAGTACTTC.

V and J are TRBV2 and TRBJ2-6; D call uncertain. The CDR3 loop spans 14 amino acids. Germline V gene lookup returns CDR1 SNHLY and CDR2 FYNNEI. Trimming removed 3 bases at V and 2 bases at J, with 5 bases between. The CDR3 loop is CASSELAGANVLTF. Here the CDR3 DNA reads TGTGCCAGCAGTGAGTTAGCTGGGGCCAACGTCCTGACTTTC.

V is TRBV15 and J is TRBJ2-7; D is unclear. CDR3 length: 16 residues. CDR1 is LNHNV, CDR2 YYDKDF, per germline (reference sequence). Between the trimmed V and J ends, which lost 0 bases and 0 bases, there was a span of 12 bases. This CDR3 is CATSRDRDSLSYEQYF. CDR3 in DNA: TGTGCCACCAGCAGAGACCGCGACTCTCTCTCCTACGAGCAGTACTTC.

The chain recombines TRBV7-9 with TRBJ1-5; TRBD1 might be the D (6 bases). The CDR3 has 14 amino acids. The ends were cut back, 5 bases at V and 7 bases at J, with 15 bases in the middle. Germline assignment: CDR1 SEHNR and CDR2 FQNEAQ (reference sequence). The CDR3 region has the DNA TGTGCCAGCAGCGAACAGGGAGGTCTACAGCCCCAGCATTTT. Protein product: CASSEQGGLQPQHF.

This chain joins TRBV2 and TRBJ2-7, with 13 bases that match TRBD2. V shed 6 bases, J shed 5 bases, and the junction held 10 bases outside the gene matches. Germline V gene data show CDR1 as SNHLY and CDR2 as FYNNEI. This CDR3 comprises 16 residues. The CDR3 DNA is TGTGCCAGCAGGCGGACTAGCGGGAGCTCTATTGACGAGCAGTACTTC. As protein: CASRRTSGSSIDEQYF.

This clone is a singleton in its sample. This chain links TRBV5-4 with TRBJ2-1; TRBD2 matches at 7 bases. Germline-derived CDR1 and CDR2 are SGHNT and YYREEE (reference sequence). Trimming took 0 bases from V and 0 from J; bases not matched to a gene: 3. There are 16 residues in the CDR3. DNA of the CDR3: TGTGCCAGCAGCTTGGGCGGGGGAAGCTCCTACAATGAGCAGTTCTTC. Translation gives CASSLGGGSSYNEQFF.

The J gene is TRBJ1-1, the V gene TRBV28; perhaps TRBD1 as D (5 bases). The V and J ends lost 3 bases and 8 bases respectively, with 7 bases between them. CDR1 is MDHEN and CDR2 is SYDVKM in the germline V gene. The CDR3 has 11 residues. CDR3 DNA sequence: TGTGCCAGCAGTTTCTCAGGGGAAGCTTTCTTT. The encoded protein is CASSFSGEAFF. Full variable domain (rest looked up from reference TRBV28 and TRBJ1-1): DVKVTQSSRYLVKRTGEKVFLECVQDMDHENMFWYRQDPGLGLRLIYFSYDVKMKEKGDIPEGYSVSREKKERFSLILESASTNQTSMYLCASSFSGEAFFGQGTRLTVV.

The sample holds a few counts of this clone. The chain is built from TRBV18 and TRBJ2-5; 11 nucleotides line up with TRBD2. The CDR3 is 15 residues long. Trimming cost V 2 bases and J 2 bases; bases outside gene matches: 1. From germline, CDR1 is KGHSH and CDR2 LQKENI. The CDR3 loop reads CASSPWTSGQETQYF. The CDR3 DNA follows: TGTGCCAGCTCACCATGGACTAGCGGGCAAGAGACCCAGTACTTC.

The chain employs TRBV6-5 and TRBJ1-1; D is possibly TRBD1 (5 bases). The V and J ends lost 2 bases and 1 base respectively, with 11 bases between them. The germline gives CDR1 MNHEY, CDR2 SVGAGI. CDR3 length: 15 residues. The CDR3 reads CASSYLYTGNTEAFF. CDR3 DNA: TGTGCCAGCAGTTACCTATATACAGGGAACACTGAAGCTTTCTTT.

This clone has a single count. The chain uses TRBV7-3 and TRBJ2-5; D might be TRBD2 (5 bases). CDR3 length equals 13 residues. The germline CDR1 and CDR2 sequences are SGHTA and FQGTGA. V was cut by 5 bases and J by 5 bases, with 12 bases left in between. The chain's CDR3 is CASSRGLSETQYF. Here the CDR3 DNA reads TGTGCCAGCAGCCGCGGGCTGTCTGAGACCCAGTACTTC.

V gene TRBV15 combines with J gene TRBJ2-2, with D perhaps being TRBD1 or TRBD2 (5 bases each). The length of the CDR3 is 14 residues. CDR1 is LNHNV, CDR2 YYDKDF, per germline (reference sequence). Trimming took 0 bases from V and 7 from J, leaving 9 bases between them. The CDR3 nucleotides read TGTGCCACCAGCAGAGATCATGGGGGCGGGGAGCTGTTTTTT. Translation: CATSRDHGGGELFF.